Listed here are 13 T cell receptor beta chains from one sample, sequenced in a study of cytomegalovirus exposure and HLA in healthy donors. The assay was immunoSEQ multiplex PCR, and TCRdb's table has in-frame clones only and misses some. The table lists roughly 310,000 clones, roughly 86% of them singletons. The sequencing sample was made of PBMCs. The origin of the receptors is a man between 25 and 39 years old in good health and CMV-seronegative.

The chain is built from TRBV2 and TRBJ2-4; 13 bases line up with TRBD2. The CDR3 spans 20 residues. V lost 2 bases, J lost 0 bases, and 10 bases stayed unmatched. Looked up from germline, CDR1 is SNHLY and CDR2 is FYNNEI. CDR3 residues: CASSEWALAGGPLAKNIQYF. DNA for the CDR3: TGTGCCAGCAGTGAATGGGCACTAGCGGGGGGGCCATTAGCCAAAAACATTCAGTACTTC.

This clone was seen only once. In DNA form, the CDR3 reads TGCGCCAGCAGTGACCGCGAGGGCTATAATTCACCCCTCCACTTT. Residues: CASSDREGYNSPLHF. V and J are TRBV10-2 and TRBJ1-6; D is uncertain. V lost 3 bases and J 3 bases, leaving 9 bases between the germline ends. Germline V gene lookup returns CDR1 WSHSY and CDR2 SAAADI. The CDR3 has 15 amino acids.

This sequence joins TRBV2 and TRBJ2-3; 11 bases map to TRBD2. CDR3 length: 14 residues. Germline V gene data show CDR1 as SNHLY and CDR2 as FYNNEI. The junction had 6 bases not matched to a gene; V was cut back by 11 bases and J by 2 bases. CDR3 sequence: CAGRLAGHTDTQYF. The CDR3 DNA sequence: TGTGCCGGAAGACTAGCGGGACACACAGATACGCAGTATTTT.

This chain uses TRBV7-9 with TRBJ2-7; D perhaps matches TRBD2 (5 bases). The CDR3 is 17 residues long. The V end lost 5 bases, the J end lost 2 bases, and 22 bases lay between the germline ends. The germline CDR1 and CDR2 sequences are SEHNR and FQNEAQ (reference sequence). CDR3 DNA: TGTGCCAGCAGCCCCCCGGGGTCGGCCTTGAGGCCCTACGAGCAGTACTTC. The encoded protein is CASSPPGSALRPYEQYF.

The chain joins TRBV11-2 to TRBJ1-1; the D is unclear. Per germline, CDR1 SGHAT and CDR2 FQNNGV. Trimming removed 5 bases from V and 8 bases from J, with 15 bases in between. The CDR3 is 13 amino acids. The CDR3 reads CASSPTILAEAFF. CDR3 DNA sequence: TGTGCCAGCAGCCCGACTATTCTTGCAGAAGCTTTCTTT.

This clone was observed a single time. This chain links TRBV19 with TRBJ2-6; 7 bases are a match to TRBD2. CDR1 LNHDA and CDR2 SQIVND come from the germline V gene (reference sequence). This CDR3 has 18 amino acids. The ends lost 5 bases at V and 0 bases at J; junction bases unmatched: 10. In DNA, the CDR3 is TGTGCCAGTAGTCCCGGGGTGGGGGACTACTCTGGGGCCAACGTCCTGACTTTC. Translated: CASSPGVGDYSGANVLTF. Variable domain in full (rest from reference TRBV19 and TRBJ2-6): DGGITQSPKYLFRKEGQNVTLSCEQNLNHDAMYWYRQDPGQGLRLIYYSQIVNDFQKGDIAEGYSVSREKKESFPLTVTSAQKNPTAFYLCASSPGVGDYSGANVLTFGAGSRLTVL.

This chain uses TRBV14 with TRBJ2-5; TRBD1 matches at 8 bases. Germline V gene data show CDR1 as SGHDN and CDR2 as FVKESK. The CDR3 spans 14 residues. The V segment lost 1 base and the J segment 7 bases; nucleotides outside the gene matches: 5. This CDR3 is CASSQAGTGLTQYF. DNA for the CDR3: TGTGCCAGCAGCCAAGCCGGGACAGGATTGACCCAGTACTTC. Full variable domain (outside the CDR3, taken from reference TRBV14 and TRBJ2-5): EAGVTQFPSHSVIEKGQTVTLRCDPISGHDNLYWYRRVMGKEIKFLLHFVKESKQDESGMPNNRFLAERTGGTYSTLKVQPAELEDSGVYFCASSQAGTGLTQYFGPGTRLLVL.

The chain recombines TRBV11-3 with TRBJ1-1, with no clear D. V dropped 4 bases and J dropped 1 base, with 7 bases sitting between them. The length of the CDR3 is 13 residues. Germline CDR1 is SGHNT and CDR2 is YENEEA. The CDR3 DNA follows: TGTGCCAGCAGCTCTCGAGGGAACACTGAAGCTTTCTTT. This encodes CASSSRGNTEAFF.

The chain has TRBV2 and TRBJ2-3, with TRBD2 matching over 12 bases. The CDR3 spans 18 residues. Germline CDR1 reads SNHLY; CDR2 reads FYNNEI. Germline trimming cut 5 bases from V and 0 bases from J; bases unmatched to any gene: 9. CDR3 bases: TGTGCCAGCAGTCCTACTAGCGGGGGGCATACTAGCACAGATACGCAGTATTTT. Encoded protein: CASSPTSGGHTSTDTQYF.

This CDR3 reads CAWRNYATGELFF. CDR3 bases: TGTGCCTGGAGGAACTACGCCACCGGGGAGCTGTTTTTT. The chain is built from TRBV30 and TRBJ2-2, with D hard to call. CDR3 length: 13 amino acids. Trimming took off 3 bases at V and 4 bases at J, with 9 bases between the two ends. Germline loops: CDR1 GTSNPN, CDR2 SVGIG (reference sequence).

The rearrangement links TRBV7-9 to TRBJ2-5, with 8 positions matching TRBD1. V lost 2 bases and J lost 4; bases outside the gene matches: 9. The CDR3 loop spans 16 amino acids. Germline loops: CDR1 SEHNR, CDR2 FQNEAQ (reference sequence). The DNA for the CDR3 is TGTGCCAGCAGCTTAATAATCCCAGGGGGCGCAGAGACCCAGTACTTC. Translation gives CASSLIIPGGAETQYF.

The chain has TRBV19 and TRBJ1-2, with 10 bases that match TRBD1. This CDR3 spans 13 amino acids. The germline V gene has CDR1 LNHDA and CDR2 SQIVND (reference sequence). Unmatched junction bases numbered 0, after V lost 4 bases and J lost 4 bases. CDR3 in amino acids: CASSRTGGYGYTF. In DNA form, the CDR3 reads TGTGCCAGTAGTAGGACAGGGGGCTATGGCTACACCTTC.

For the CDR3, the DNA is TGCAGCGTTGACCGACAGGACATGAACACTGAAGCTTTCTTT. This sequence encodes CSVDRQDMNTEAFF. The gene calls are TRBV29-1 and TRBJ1-1; D perhaps matches TRBD1 (6 bases). The ends were cut back, 3 bases at V and 0 bases at J, with 11 bases in the middle. CDR3 length: 14 amino acids. Per the germline V gene, CDR1 is SQVTM and CDR2 is ANQGSEA.